This TCR beta chain was identified during a study of cytomegalovirus exposure and HLA in healthy donors. Study results and caveats: The authors considered a cluster of highly shared sequence variants likely to be a sequencing artifact.

V lost 0 bases to trimming and J lost 10 bases; unmatched junction nucleotides: 12. CDR3 length: 18 residues. Looked up from germline, CDR1 is MGHRA and CDR2 is YSYEKL. The primer mix had 60 Vbeta and 13 Jbeta primers. Assay: immunoSEQ multiplex PCR; the TCRdb copy retains only in-frame clones and omits some. In the table there are around 200,000 clones, around 89% of which are singletons. For this clone: Its antigen remains unknown.

Source material: PBMCs. The V and J genes are TRBV4-1 and TRBJ1-6; 10 positions agree with TRBD1. This TCR derives from a young woman in good health and CMV-seronegative. Here the CDR3 DNA reads TGCGCCAGCAGCCAAGAAGCTTCCGGGACAGGGGTGCGCTCACCCCTCCACTTT. It specifies CASSQEASGTGVRSPLHF.